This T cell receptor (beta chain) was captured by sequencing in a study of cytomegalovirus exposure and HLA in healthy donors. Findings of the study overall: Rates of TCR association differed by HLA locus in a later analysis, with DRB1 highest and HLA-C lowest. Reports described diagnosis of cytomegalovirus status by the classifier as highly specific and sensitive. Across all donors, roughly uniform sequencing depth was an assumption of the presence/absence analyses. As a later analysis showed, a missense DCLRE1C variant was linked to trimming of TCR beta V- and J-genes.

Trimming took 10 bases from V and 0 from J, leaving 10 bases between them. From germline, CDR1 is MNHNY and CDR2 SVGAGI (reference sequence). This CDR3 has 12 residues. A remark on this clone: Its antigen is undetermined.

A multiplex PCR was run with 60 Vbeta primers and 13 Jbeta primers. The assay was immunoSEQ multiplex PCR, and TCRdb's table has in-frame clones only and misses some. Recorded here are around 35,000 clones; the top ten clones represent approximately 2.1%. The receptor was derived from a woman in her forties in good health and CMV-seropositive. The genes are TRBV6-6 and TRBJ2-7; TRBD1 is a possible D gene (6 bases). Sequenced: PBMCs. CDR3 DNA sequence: TGTGCCATCGGACAGCTCTCCTACGAGCAGTACTTC. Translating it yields CAIGQLSYEQYF.